This T cell receptor (beta chain) was sequenced during a study of human T cells and chemical hapten exposure. Overall study context: An area of 2 cm by 2 cm on upper inner arm skin received 2% DPC for sensitization. Study-level findings and limits: Following DPC sensitization, TCRs present above 1 in 1000 frequency showed no change. Significantly greater numbers of large CDR3 similarity clusters came from expanded TCRs than from controls.

A word on this clonotype: Its target is unknown. This may come from a read error, since a much larger clone is one base off.

Original methodology: TCR counts had a median of around 94,000 per sample and spanned roughly 20,000 to 750,000. TCRdb itself ran the RACE reads through MiXCR, one entry per CDR3 protein. The V and J calls and clone size are TCRdb's, not the authors'. The sample carries approximately 80,000 distinct CDR3 sequences, under 14% recorded once. Time point noted: patch test 3, about 24 weeks after DPC sensitization. Documented treatment: therapeutic diphenylcyclopropenone sensitization with weekly scalp DPC. The CDR3 covers 15 residues. Germline-derived CDR1 and CDR2 are SGHKS and YYEKEE (reference sequence).

The chain has TRBV5-5 and TRBJ1-2, with D perhaps matching TRBD1 (5 bases). Sample: whole blood, taken in connection with sensitization to the hapten diphenylcyclopropenone (DPC). The sequence came from a woman in her 50s with alopecia areata. Some clones in this sample may be carry-over from other donors' samples. In DNA, the CDR3 is TGTGCCAGCAGCTCCCCCGGGAGGGGCGACTATGGCTACTCCTTC. Translated, it gives CASSSPGRGDYGYSF.